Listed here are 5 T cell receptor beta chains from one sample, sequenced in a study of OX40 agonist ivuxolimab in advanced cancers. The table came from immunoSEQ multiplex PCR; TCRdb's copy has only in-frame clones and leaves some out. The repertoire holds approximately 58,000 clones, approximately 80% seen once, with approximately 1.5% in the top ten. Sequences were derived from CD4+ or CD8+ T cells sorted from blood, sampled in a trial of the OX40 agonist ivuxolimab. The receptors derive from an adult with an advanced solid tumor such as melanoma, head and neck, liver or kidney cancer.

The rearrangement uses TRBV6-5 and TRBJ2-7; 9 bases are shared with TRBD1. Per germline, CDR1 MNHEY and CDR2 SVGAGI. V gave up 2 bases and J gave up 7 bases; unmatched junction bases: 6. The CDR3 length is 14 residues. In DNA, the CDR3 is TGTGCCAGCAGTTACACCGACAGGGGGTTTGAGCAGTACTTC. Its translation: CASSYTDRGFEQYF.

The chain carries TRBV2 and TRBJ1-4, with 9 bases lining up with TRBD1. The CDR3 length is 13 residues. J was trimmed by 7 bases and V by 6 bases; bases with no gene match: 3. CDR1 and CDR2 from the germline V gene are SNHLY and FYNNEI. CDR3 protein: CASRGQGIEKLFF. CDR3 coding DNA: TGTGCCAGCAGGGGACAGGGAATTGAAAAACTGTTTTTT. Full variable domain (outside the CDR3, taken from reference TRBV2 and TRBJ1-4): EPEVTQTPSHQVTQMGQEVILRCVPISNHLYFYWYRQILGQKVEFLVSFYNNEISEKSEIFDDQFSVERPDGSNFTLKIRSTKLEDSAMYFCASRGQGIEKLFFGSGTQLSVL.

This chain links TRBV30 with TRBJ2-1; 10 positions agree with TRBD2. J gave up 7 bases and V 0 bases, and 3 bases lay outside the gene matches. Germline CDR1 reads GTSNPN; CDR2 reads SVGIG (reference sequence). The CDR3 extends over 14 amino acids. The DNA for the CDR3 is TGTGCCTGGAGTGTCCCTAGCGGGGGTAATGAGCAGTTCTTC. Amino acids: CAWSVPSGGNEQFF. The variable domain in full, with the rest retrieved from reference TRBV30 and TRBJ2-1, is SQTIHQWPATLVQPVGSPLSLECTVEGTSNPNLYWYRQAAGRGLQLLFYSVGIGQISSEVPQNLSASRPQDRQFILSSKKLLLSDSGFYLCAWSVPSGGNEQFFGPGTRLTVL.

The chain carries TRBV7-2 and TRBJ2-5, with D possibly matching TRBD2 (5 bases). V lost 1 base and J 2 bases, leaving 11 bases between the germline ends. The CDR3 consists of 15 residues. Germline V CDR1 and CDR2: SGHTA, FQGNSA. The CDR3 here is CASSLGARGQETQYF. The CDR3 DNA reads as TGTGCCAGCAGCTTAGGGGCCCGCGGGCAAGAGACCCAGTACTTC.

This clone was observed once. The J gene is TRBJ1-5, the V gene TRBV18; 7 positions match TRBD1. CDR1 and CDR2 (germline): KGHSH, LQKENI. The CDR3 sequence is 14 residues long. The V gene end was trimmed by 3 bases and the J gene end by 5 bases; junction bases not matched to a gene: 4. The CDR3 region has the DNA TGTGCCAGCTCACCCAACAGGGGCGATCAGCCCCAGCATTTT. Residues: CASSPNRGDQPQHF. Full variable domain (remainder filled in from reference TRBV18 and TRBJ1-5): NAGVMQNPRHLVRRRGQEARLRCSPMKGHSHVYWYRQLPEEGLKFMVYLQKENIIDESGMPKERFSAEFPKEGPSILRIQQVVRGDSAAYFCASSPNRGDQPQHFGDGTRLSIL.